Listed here are 5 T cell receptor beta chains from one sample, sequenced in a study of blood T cells in healthy people across ages. Alongside a J-beta primer mix, a sample-barcoded 5' primer served in a second PCR lasting about 6 to 11 cycles. TCRdb analysed the 5' RACE reads with MiXCR anew, one entry per CDR3 protein. Of about 970,000 distinct CDR3 sequences in the sample, roughly 51% are singletons; the top ten hold about a fifth. Sequencing was performed on blood. All receptors come from a woman in her fifties or sixties in good health.

The chain has TRBV6-6 and TRBJ2-7; D could derive from TRBD1 or TRBD2 (5 bases each). The closer fit of TRBJ2-4 to the DNA end suggests the J call may be wrong. The CDR3 has 16 residues. Germline V gives CDR1 MNHNY, CDR2 SVGAGI (reference sequence). The CDR3 loop reads CASSYLPRGVKNIQYF. The CDR3 DNA is TGTGCCAGCAGTTATCTCCCGAGGGGCGTCAAAAACATTCAGTACTTC.

The gene calls are TRBV28 and TRBJ1-2; no definite D call. V lost 6 bases and J lost 7, with 21 bases in between. The CDR3 loop spans 15 amino acids. Germline CDR1 and CDR2: MDHEN and SYDVKM. The CDR3 sequence: CASRPTKGRLGGYTF. CDR3 in DNA: TGTGCCAGCAGACCTACTAAGGGTAGACTCGGTGGCTACACCTTC.

This clonotype has more than one count but fewer than ten. The chain combines TRBV20-1 with TRBJ2-5; TRBD2 matches at 12 bases. V shed 0 bases, J shed 0 bases, and the junction held 11 bases outside the gene matches. This CDR3 has 19 amino acids. Per the germline V gene, CDR1 is DFQATT and CDR2 is SNEGSKA (reference sequence). The CDR3 loop is CSARDKGLAGGPYQETQYF. The CDR3 coding sequence is TGCAGTGCTAGAGATAAAGGGCTAGCGGGAGGGCCGTACCAAGAGACCCAGTACTTC.

J is TRBJ2-3 and V is TRBV7-9, with D perhaps being TRBD1 or TRBD2 (6 bases each). V dropped 4 bases and J dropped 0 bases, with 11 bases sitting between them. Germline V gene data show CDR1 as SEHNR and CDR2 as FQNEAQ (reference sequence). This CDR3 comprises 15 residues. For the CDR3, the DNA is TGTGCCAGCAGCTGGGGGGCCACTAGCACAGATACGCAGTATTTT. Its translation: CASSWGATSTDTQYF.

The chain joins TRBV7-6 to TRBJ2-3; 7 bases map to TRBD1. This CDR3 is 16 amino acids long. Germline loops: CDR1 SGHVS, CDR2 FNYEAQ. Trimming removed 4 bases from V and 1 base from J; junction bases left unmatched: 8. The CDR3 region has the DNA TGTGCCAGCAGCTATTACAGGGGTCAGGGCACAGATACGCAGTATTTT. Its translation is CASSYYRGQGTDTQYF. The entire variable domain, with the rest obtained from reference TRBV7-6 and TRBJ2-3, is as follows: GAGVSQSPRYKVTKRGQDVALRCDPISGHVSLYWYRQALGQGPEFLTYFNYEAQQDKSGLPNDRFSAERPEGSISTLTIQRTEQRDSAMYRCASSYYRGQGTDTQYFGPGTRLTVL.